This T cell receptor (beta chain) was identified in a study of OX40 agonist ivuxolimab in advanced cancers. In the study overall: Patients were given ivuxolimab, an antibody that agonizes OX40 (CD134). At roughly 83% male, the cohort had a mean age of approximately 64 years, ranging from roughly 20 to 80.

Repertoires were generated with immunoSEQ multiplex PCR, while TCRdb's copy carries only in-frame clones and drops some. The table records roughly 45,000 clones, approximately 86% of them present only once. Regarding the study as a whole: CD4+ and CD8+ blood T cells expanded clonally by week 6 at 0.1 to 3.0 mg/kg. Clonal expansion among partial responders at 0.1-3.0 mg/kg ranked near the lowest.

The CDR3 consists of 13 residues. The V and J ends lost 4 bases and 3 bases respectively, with 9 bases between them. Germline lookup yields CDR1 SNHLY and CDR2 FYNNEI. Comment on this clone: Its specificity is unknown.

Specimen: CD4+ or CD8+ T cells sorted from blood, collected in a trial of the OX40 agonist ivuxolimab. This chain joins TRBV2 and TRBJ1-1; D is possibly TRBD1 (5 bases). The origin of this receptor is an adult with an advanced solid tumor such as melanoma, head and neck, liver or kidney cancer. CDR3 protein: CASSAGRDTEAFF. For the CDR3, the DNA is TGTGCCAGCAGTGCGGGACGGGACACTGAAGCTTTCTTT.